The rows below give T cell receptor beta chains drawn from one sample of a study of beta chain features in type 1 diabetes. Some clones are missing from TCRdb's copy, which holds only in-frame ones; the method was immunoSEQ multiplex PCR. The sample includes about 340,000 clones, less than 15% of them seen just once. The sequenced sample consisted of naive CD4+ T cells from blood. The source of these receptors is a woman younger than 30 with type 1 diabetes. Each CDR3 is given with its conserved first and last residue. Fields, in order: V gene, clone size, D gene, J gene, CDR3 protein, CDR3 DNA. D genes are given only for firm matches. Clone size is not always given. Where it is, it says once, few, many or a class for expanded clones.

>TRBV4-1|-|-|TRBJ2-7
CASSQGLTSHEQYF
TGCGCCAGCAGCCAAGGACTCACCAGCCACGAGCAGTACTTC
>TRBV29-1|few|-|TRBJ2-5
CSVESPGGQETQYF
TGCAGCGTTGAATCCCCTGGGGGGCAAGAGACCCAGTACTTC
>TRBV2|-|TRBD2|TRBJ2-1
CASSVSGSSYNEQFF
TGTGCCAGCAGTGTTAGCGGGAGCTCCTACAATGAGCAGTTCTTC
>TRBV9|-|TRBD2|TRBJ2-1
CASSAGLAANEQFF
TGTGCCAGCAGCGCGGGACTAGCGGCCAATGAGCAGTTCTTC
>TRBV5-1|-|TRBD1|TRBJ2-1
CASTLTGGVSYNEQFF
TGCGCCAGCACGTTGACAGGGGGCGTCTCCTACAATGAGCAGTTCTTC
>TRBV4-1|few|-|TRBJ2-3
CASSQDATSTDTQYF
TGCGCCAGCAGCCAAGATGCAACCAGTACAGATACGCAGTATTTT
>TRBV2|few|-|TRBJ2-7
CASSQAYEQYF
TGTGCCAGCAGTCAGGCCTACGAGCAGTACTTC
>TRBV5-1|-|TRBD2|TRBJ2-1
CASSSPGLAGDSYNEQFF
TGCGCCAGCAGCTCTCCGGGACTAGCGGGAGATTCCTACAATGAGCAGTTCTTC
>TRBV7-9|-|-|TRBJ1-1
CASSVAGAENTEAFF
TGTGCCAGCAGCGTAGCAGGGGCTGAGAACACTGAAGCTTTCTTT
>TRBV6-1|few|TRBD1|TRBJ2-3
CASVTGGVGTDTQYF
TGTGCCAGCGTTACAGGGGGCGTTGGCACAGATACGCAGTATTTT
>TRBV19|-|-|TRBJ2-1
CASSMRDEQFF
TGTGCCAGTAGTATGCGGGACGAGCAGTTCTTC
>TRBV9|few|TRBD2|TRBJ2-7
CASSVGLAGAYEQYF
TGTGCCAGCAGCGTAGGACTAGCGGGAGCCTACGAGCAGTACTTC
>TRBV10-2|few|-|TRBJ1-2
CASSESRGPLDGYTF
TGCGCCAGCAGTGAATCCAGGGGCCCCCTCGATGGCTACACCTTC
>TRBV5-1|-|TRBD2|TRBJ2-5
CASSFALAGGSSETQYF
TGCGCCAGCAGCTTCGCCCTAGCGGGAGGTAGTTCAGAGACCCAGTACTTC